This T cell receptor (beta chain) was observed in a study of blood T cells in healthy people across ages (dated by TCRdb to between 2015 and 2017). Study-wide context: In model experiments, roughly one uniquely barcoded TCR beta cDNA molecule per two T cells was captured by template switching. The study measured age-related changes in TCR beta repertoire diversity using deep sequencing normalized with unique cDNA molecular identifiers. For two donors (one aged 18 to 29 and one aged 80 or older), the study analyzed two additional independent replicas of 1 million unique cDNA reads from the same blood draw. To avoid experimental bias, donors of different ages were distributed randomly across sequencing lanes. Donors were grouped into four age groups: young (average roughly 17 years), middle-aged (less than 40), aged (roughly 67) and long-lived (less than 85).

The approximately 41 donors, aged about 6 to 90 years, were systemically healthy Caucasian individuals from Russia. Each donor gave ten milliliters of peripheral blood, collected into EDTA-treated Vacutainer tubes. Ficoll-Paque density-gradient centrifugation was used to isolate PBMCs, with at least 7 million per sample. Total RNA was extracted from PBMCs with Trizol reagent, with at least 6 micrograms obtained per sample. Naive CD45RAhigh/CD27high T cell percentages were measured by flow cytometry on a PBMC aliquot from every donor. Comment on this clonotype: Its antigen specificity is not known. The junction departs from germline at one end; a sequencing error may be responsible.

The CDR1 and CDR2 encoded by the germline V gene (reference sequence) are DFQATT and SNEGSKA. The CDR3, from cysteine to phenylalanine, totals 11 residues. The read is trimmed to its CDR3 DNA, 33 bases read in frame from base 1. The method was 5' RACE. Sequencer: Illumina HiSeq 2500. A second PCR of roughly 6 to 12 cycles was performed with a sample-barcoded 5' primer and a J-beta primer mix. A template-switch 5' adaptor carrying 12 random nucleotides introduced a unique molecular identifier onto each TCR beta cDNA molecule. Each sample yielded at least 3 million CDR3-containing paired-end reads. First-strand cDNA was synthesized from all RNA with the Mint cDNA synthesis kit, primed by a TRBC-specific oligonucleotide. Following uracil-DNA glycosylase treatment, all cDNA underwent a first 18-cycle PCR with the universal primers M1SS and BC2_uni_R. The published analysis was carried out like this. For normalization, 1 million high-quality reads, each with a distinct molecular identifier, were randomly selected from each sample. Reads sharing molecular identifiers were discarded rather than binned into consensus sequences. CDR3 identification, clonotype clustering and error correction used MiTCR with a Q25 quality threshold and the strictest error-elimination algorithm. A nonparametric unseen species model with Euler transformation was used to estimate lower-bound total TCR beta diversity. The public reads were quality trimmed at Q25 with fastp and then assembled into clones with MiXCR by TCRdb, keeping productive beta chains. Rows are combined by CDR3 protein, so each entry shows the most common genes and DNA. TCRdb, not the authors, supplied the V and J calls. The sample table lists approximately 810,000 distinct CDR3 sequences, under 30% of them with a count of one. The ten largest make up roughly 17% of the sample.

On the study overall, not on this receptor specifically: Compared with the aged group, more naive CD4+ T cells, fewer expanded clones and increased TCR diversity were shown by the long-lived group, suggesting age selection. Observed TCR beta diversity correlated strongly with the percentage of naive T cells measured by flow cytometry. Observed TCR beta diversity per million T cells fell roughly linearly with age, and a significant reduction was already apparent by age roughly 40. Because donor CMV infection status was unknown, age-related changes in expanded clonotypes were potentially confounded. Conclusive comparison of naive and antigen-experienced compartments was prevented by the profiling of bulk unsorted PBMCs. Estimates of total diversity based on one million sequenced T cells were regarded as lower bounds and as underestimates.

The TCR was taken from a woman aged 80 or older in good health. Sequencing was done on a sample of blood. In this chain, TRBV20-1 is recombined with TRBJ1-4, with the D gene not clear enough to name. CDR3 region: CSARLRQKLFF. The bases are TGCAGCGCTAGACTCCGTCAAAAACTGTTTTTT.